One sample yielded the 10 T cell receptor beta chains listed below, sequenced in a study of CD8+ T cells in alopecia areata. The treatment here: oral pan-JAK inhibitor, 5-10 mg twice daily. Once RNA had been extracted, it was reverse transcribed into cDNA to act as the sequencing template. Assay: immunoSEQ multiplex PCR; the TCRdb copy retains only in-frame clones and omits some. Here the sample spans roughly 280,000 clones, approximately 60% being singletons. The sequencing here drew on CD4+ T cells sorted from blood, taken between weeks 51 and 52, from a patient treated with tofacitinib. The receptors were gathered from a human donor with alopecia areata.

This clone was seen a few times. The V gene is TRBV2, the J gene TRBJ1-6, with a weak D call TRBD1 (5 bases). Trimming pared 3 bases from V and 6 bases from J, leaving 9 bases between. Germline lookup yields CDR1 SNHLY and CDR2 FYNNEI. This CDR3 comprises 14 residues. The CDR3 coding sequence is TGTGCCAGCAGTGACAGGGTCGCTAATTCACCCCTCCACTTT. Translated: CASSDRVANSPLHF.

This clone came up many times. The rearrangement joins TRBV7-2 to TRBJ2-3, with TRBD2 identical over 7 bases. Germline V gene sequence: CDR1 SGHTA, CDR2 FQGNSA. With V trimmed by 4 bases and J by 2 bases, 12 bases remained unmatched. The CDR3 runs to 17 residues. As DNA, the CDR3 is TGTGCCAGCAGCTCCCGTAGCAAGCGGGGATTCACAGATACGCAGTATTTT. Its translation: CASSSRSKRGFTDTQYF.

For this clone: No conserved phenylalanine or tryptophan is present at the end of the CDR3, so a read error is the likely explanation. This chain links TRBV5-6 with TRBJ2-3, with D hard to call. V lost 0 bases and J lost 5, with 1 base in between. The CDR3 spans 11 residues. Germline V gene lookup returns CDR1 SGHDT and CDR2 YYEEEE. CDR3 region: CASSLGDTQYI. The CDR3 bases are TGTGCCAGCAGCTTGGGAGATACGCAGTATATT.

For the CDR3, the DNA is TGTGCCTGGAGCCTAGGCGAATTCTACGAGCAGTACTTC. This gives the protein CAWSLGEFYEQYF. This chain joins TRBV30 and TRBJ2-7, with D unresolved. Between the trimmed V and J ends, which lost 3 bases and 3 bases, there was a span of 12 bases. Germline CDR1 reads GTSNPN; CDR2 reads SVGIG (reference sequence). The CDR3 has 13 residues.

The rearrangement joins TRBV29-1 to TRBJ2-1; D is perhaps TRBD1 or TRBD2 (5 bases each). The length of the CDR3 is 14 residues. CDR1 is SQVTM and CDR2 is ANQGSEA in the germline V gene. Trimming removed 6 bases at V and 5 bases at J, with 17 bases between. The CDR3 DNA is TGCAGCGTAGCGGATATTATGGGGGACAATGAGCAGTTCTTC. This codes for CSVADIMGDNEQFF.

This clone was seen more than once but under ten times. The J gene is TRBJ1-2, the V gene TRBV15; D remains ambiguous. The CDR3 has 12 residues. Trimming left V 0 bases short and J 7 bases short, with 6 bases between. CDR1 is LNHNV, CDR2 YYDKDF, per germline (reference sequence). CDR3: CATSRDPTGYTF. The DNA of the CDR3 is TGTGCCACCAGCAGAGATCCCACTGGCTACACCTTC.

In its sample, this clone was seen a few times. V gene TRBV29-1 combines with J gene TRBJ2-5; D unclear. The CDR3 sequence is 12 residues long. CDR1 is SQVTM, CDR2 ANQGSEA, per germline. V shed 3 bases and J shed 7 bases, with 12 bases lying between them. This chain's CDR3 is CSVEAGWGTQYF. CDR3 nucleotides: TGCAGCGTTGAGGCAGGCTGGGGGACCCAGTACTTC.

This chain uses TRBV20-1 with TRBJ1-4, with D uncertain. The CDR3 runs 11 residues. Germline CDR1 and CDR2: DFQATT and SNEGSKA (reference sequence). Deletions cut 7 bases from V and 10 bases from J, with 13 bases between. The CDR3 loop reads CSGKAGVKLFF. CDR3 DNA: TGCAGTGGCAAGGCAGGCGTAAAACTGTTTTTT.

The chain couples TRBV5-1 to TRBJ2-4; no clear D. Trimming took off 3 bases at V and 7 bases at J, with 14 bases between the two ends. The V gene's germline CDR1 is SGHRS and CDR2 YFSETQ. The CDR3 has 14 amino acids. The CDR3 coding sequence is TGCGCCAGCAGCTCGCCATCCCGTTCGAACATTCAGTACTTC. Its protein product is CASSSPSRSNIQYF.

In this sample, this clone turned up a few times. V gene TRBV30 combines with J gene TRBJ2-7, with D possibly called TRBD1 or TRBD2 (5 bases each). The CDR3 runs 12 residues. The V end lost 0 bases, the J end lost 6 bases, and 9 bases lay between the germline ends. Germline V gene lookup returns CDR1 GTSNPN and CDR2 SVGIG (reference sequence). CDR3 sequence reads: CAWSVQGTEQYF. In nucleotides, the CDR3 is TGTGCCTGGAGTGTACAAGGGACCGAGCAGTACTTC.